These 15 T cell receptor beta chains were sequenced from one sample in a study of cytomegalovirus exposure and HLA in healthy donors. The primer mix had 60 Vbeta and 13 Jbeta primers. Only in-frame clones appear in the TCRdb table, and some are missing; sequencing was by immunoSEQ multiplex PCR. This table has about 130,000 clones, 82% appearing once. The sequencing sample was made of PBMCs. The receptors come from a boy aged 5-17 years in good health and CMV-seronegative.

CDR3 sequence reads: CASSQDPGQGKETQYF. The CDR3 bases are TGCGCCAGCAGCCAAGATCCTGGACAGGGAAAAGAGACCCAGTACTTC. The J gene is TRBJ2-5, the V gene TRBV4-1, with 8 bases matching TRBD1. Germline values: CDR1 MGHRA, CDR2 YSYEKL. CDR3 length: 16 residues. Trimming cost V 0 bases and J 3 bases; bases outside gene matches: 6.

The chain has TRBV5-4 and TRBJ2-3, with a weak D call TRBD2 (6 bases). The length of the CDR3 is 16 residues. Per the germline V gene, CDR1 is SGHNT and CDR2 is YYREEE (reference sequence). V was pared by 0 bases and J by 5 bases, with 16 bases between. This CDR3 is CASSLENGRWVDTQYF. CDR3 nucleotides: TGTGCCAGCAGCTTGGAGAACGGGAGATGGGTAGATACGCAGTATTTT.

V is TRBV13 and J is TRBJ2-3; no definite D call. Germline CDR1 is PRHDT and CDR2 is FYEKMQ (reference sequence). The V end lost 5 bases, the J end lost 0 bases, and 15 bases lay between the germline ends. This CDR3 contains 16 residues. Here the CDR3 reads CASSPAGTVSTDTQYF. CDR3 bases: TGTGCCAGCAGCCCCGCCGGTACGGTTAGCACAGATACGCAGTATTTT.

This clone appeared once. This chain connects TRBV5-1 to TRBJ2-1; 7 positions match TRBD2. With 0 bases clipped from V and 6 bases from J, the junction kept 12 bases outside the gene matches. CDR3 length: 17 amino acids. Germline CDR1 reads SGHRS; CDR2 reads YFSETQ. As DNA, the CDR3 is TGCGCCAGCAGCTTGGTTCTAGCGGATTTCAGGGCCAATGAGCAGTTCTTC. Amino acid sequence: CASSLVLADFRANEQFF.

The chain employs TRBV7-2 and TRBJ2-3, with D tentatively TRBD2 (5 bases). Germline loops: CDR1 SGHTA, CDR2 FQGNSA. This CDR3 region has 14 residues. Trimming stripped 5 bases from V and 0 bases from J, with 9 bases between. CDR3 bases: TGTGCCAGCAGCCCACAGCGGAGCACAGATACGCAGTATTTT. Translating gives CASSPQRSTDTQYF.

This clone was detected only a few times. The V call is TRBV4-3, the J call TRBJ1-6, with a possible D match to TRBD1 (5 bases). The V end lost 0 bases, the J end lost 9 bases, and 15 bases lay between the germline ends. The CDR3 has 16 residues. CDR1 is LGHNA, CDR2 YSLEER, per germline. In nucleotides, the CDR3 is TGCGCCAGCAGCCAAGACGGGGGAATGGGTGTTTCACCCCTCCACTTT. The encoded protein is CASSQDGGMGVSPLHF.

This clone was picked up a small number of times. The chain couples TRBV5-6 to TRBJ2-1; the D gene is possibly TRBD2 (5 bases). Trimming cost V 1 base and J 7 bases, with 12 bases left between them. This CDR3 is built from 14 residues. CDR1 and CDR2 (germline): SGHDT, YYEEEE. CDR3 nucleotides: TGTGCCAGCAGCTTGTTGGCTAGCACGAATGAGCAGTTCTTC. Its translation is CASSLLASTNEQFF.

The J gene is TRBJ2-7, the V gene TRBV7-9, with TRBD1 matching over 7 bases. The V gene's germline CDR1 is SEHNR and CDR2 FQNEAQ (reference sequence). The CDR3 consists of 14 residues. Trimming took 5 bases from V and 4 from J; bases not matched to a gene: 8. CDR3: CASSASGQPYEQYF. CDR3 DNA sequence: TGTGCCAGCAGCGCATCGGGACAGCCGTACGAGCAGTACTTC.

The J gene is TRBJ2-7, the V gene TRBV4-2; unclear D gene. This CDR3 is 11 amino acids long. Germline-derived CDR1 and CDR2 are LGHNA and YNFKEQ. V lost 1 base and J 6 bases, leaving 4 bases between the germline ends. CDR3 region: CASSQGAEQYF. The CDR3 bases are TGTGCCAGCAGCCAAGGGGCCGAGCAGTACTTC.

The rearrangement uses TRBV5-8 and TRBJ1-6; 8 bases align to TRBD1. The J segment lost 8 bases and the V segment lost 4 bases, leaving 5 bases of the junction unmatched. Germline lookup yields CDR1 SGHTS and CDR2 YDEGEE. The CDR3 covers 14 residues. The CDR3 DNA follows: TGTGCCAGCAGCCTAGACAGGGGTCATTCACCCCTCCACTTT. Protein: CASSLDRGHSPLHF. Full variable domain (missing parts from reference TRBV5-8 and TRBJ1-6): EAGVTQSPTHLIKTRGQQATLRCSPISGHTSVYWYQQALGLGLQFLLWYDEGEERNRGNFPPRFSGRQFPNYSSELNVNALELEDSALYLCASSLDRGHSPLHFGNGTRLTVT.

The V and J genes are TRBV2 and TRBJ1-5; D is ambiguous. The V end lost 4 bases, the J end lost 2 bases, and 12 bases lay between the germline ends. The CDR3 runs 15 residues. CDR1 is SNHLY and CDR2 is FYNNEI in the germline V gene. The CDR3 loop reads CASSAEVWRNQPQHF. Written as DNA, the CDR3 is TGTGCCAGCAGTGCTGAGGTATGGCGCAATCAGCCCCAGCATTTT.

CDR3 DNA sequence: TGTGCCAGCAGCCACGGGGTGAGGGAACTGTTTTTT. It is translated as CASSHGVRELFF. The chain employs TRBV11-2 and TRBJ1-4; D ambiguous. The length of the CDR3 is 12 residues. Germline CDR1 and CDR2: SGHAT and FQNNGV. V lost 5 bases and J lost 12, with 13 bases in between.

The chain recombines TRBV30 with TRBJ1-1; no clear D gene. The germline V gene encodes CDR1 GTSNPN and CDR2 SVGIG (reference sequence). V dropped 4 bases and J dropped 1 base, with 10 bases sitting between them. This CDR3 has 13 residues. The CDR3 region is CAWKRLGNTEAFF. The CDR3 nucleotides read TGTGCCTGGAAGAGGTTGGGGAACACTGAAGCTTTCTTT. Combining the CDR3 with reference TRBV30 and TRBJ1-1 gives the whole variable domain SQTIHQWPATLVQPVGSPLSLECTVEGTSNPNLYWYRQAAGRGLQLLFYSVGIGQISSEVPQNLSASRPQDRQFILSSKKLLLSDSGFYLCAWKRLGNTEAFFGQGTRLTVV.

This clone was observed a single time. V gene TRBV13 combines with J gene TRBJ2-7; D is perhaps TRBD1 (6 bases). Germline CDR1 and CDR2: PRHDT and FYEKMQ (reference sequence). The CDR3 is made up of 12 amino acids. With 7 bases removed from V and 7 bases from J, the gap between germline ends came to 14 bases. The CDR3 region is CASTGPTGEQYF. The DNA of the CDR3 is TGTGCCAGCACGGGTCCCACAGGGGAGCAGTACTTC.

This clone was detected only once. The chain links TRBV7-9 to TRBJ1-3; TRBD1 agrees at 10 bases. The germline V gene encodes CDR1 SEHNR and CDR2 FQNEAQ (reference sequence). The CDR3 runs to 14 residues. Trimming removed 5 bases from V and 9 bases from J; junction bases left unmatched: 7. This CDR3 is CASSSGTGESTIYF. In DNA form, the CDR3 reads TGTGCCAGCAGCAGTGGGACAGGGGAGAGCACCATATATTTT.